Reported below is one TCR beta chain. This specimen belongs to a study of blood T cell repertoires in COVID-19. V was trimmed by 1 base and J by 5 bases, leaving 13 bases between them. The CDR3 covers 15 residues. Germline-derived CDR1 and CDR2 are SGHDN and FVKESK. Clones were read by immunoSEQ multiplex PCR, and TCRdb kept only the in-frame ones, dropping some. The sample carries 85,000 to 130,000 clones, 71% recorded once. The chain is built from TRBV14 and TRBJ2-3; tentative D call: TRBD2 (5 bases). The source material was peripheral blood. This TCR was sampled from a human donor with acute or convalescent COVID-19. The donor label of this sample is uncertain. The CDR3 DNA reads TGTGCCAGCAGCCAAGTTCGAGGGCTGGGAGATACGCAGTATTTT. This sequence encodes CASSQVRGLGDTQYF. Full variable domain (rest looked up from reference TRBV14 and TRBJ2-3): EAGVTQFPSHSVIEKGQTVTLRCDPISGHDNLYWYRRVMGKEIKFLLHFVKESKQDESGMPNNRFLAERTGGTYSTLKVQPAELEDSGVYFCASSQVRGLGDTQYFGPGTRLTVL.